This T cell receptor (beta chain) is from a study of esophageal squamous cell carcinoma under preoperative chemotherapy. Remarks on this clonotype: Antigen specificity is unknown.

Via MiXCR, TCRdb re-called the PCR reads, giving one row per CDR3 protein. The sample lists fewer than 20,000 distinct CDR3 sequences; under 60% were seen once. Trimming pared 5 bases from V and 7 bases from J, leaving 16 bases between. Germline V gene sequence: CDR1 KGHDR, CDR2 SFDVKD. The length of the CDR3 is 14 residues. Study-wide results and caveats: Chemotherapy was followed by significantly higher TCR diversity in peripheral T cells only, not tumor-infiltrating lymphocytes. Clonal contraction, more than amplification, hit abundant clones after paclitaxel-nedaplatin.

The time point was: after preoperative PTX-NDP chemotherapy. This clonotype was sampled from a human donor with esophageal squamous cell carcinoma. The donor label of this sample is uncertain. The specimen was collected from a patient given preoperative chemotherapy. The chain has TRBV24-1 and TRBJ1-2; D unclear. The CDR3 DNA follows: TGTGCCACCAGTGGCCGTTGGGAAAGAGGTGGCTACACCTTC. Residues: CATSGRWERGGYTF.